Listed below are T cell receptor beta chains from one sample, sequenced in a study of response to subunit inactivated influenza vaccine. TCRdb reprocessed the RT-PCR reads with MiXCR, giving one entry per CDR3 protein. This table holds 700,000 to 800,000 distinct CDR3 sequences, about 18% found once. Sequences were derived from PBMCs from blood, sampled 5 to 6 days after vaccination. These receptors were taken from a man over 45 who received an inactivated influenza vaccine. Each CDR3 is given with its conserved first and last residue. D genes are given only for firm matches. Expanded clones get a size class; other rows say once, few or many, or leave the size out.

clone_size	v_call	j_call	d_call	cdr3_aa	cdr3_nt
many	TRBV20-1	TRBJ2-3	TRBD2	CSTSGGARTDTQYF	TGCAGTACTAGCGGGGGGGCCCGGACAGATACGCAGTATTTT
.	TRBV24-1	TRBJ2-7	.	CATSNSRGRVYEQYF	TGTGCCACCAGTAACTCCCGGGGGCGCGTCTACGAGCAGTACTTC
.	TRBV20-1	TRBJ1-1	.	CSARVPGRNTEAFF	TGCAGTGCTAGGGTCCCGGGAAGGAACACTGAAGCTTTCTTT
.	TRBV7-3	TRBJ2-1	.	CASSLGHRGSYNEQFF	TGTGCCAGCAGCTTGGGACATCGCGGGAGCTACAATGAGCAGTTCTTC
few	TRBV18	TRBJ2-4	TRBD2	CASSPRLAVAKNIQYF	TGTGCCAGCTCCCCGAGACTAGCAGTAGCCAAAAACATTCAGTACTTC
.	TRBV9	TRBJ1-1	.	CASSVAEGRNAFF	TGTGCCAGCAGCGTAGCTGAGGGGAGGAATGCTTTCTTT
.	TRBV20-1	TRBJ1-2	.	CSARDSGDPGHYGYTF	TGCAGTGCTAGAGATTCTGGGGACCCGGGCCACTATGGCTACACCTTC
.	TRBV15	TRBJ2-7	.	CATSLVGPYEQYF	TGTGCCACCAGCCTGGTGGGACCCTACGAGCAGTACTTC
.	TRBV3-1	TRBJ2-1	.	CASSQDRASSEQFF	TGTGCCAGCAGCCAAGATCGGGCGTCCAGTGAGCAGTTCTTC
.	TRBV12-3/TRBV12-4	TRBJ2-1	.	CASSLYRRNNEQFF	TGTGCCAGCAGTTTATATCGGAGAAACAATGAGCAGTTCTTC
.	TRBV11-2	TRBJ1-5	TRBD1	CASSEGQTNQPQHF	TGTGCCAGCAGCGAGGGACAGACTAATCAGCCCCAGCATTTT
few	TRBV27	TRBJ2-1	TRBD2	CASSYGAGVVDEQFF	TGTGCCAGCAGTTACGGAGCGGGAGTGGTAGATGAGCAGTTCTTC
.	TRBV10-3	TRBJ2-7	.	CAISRTVFGQYNYEQYF	TGTGCCATCAGTCGGACAGTTTTCGGCCAATACAACTACGAGCAGTACTTC
few	TRBV20-1	TRBJ2-3	TRBD2	CSADRGDQDTQYF	TGCAGTGCGGACCGGGGGGATCAAGATACGCAGTATTTT
many	TRBV5-1	TRBJ2-1	.	CASSRQSYNEQFF	TGCGCCAGCAGCCGACAGTCCTACAATGAGCAGTTCTTC
few	TRBV12-3/TRBV12-4	TRBJ1-1	TRBD1	CASSFRKGTVEAFF	TGTGCCAGCAGTTTCCGGAAAGGGACAGTTGAAGCTTTCTTT
.	TRBV7-6	TRBJ2-5	TRBD1	CASSRATGVGLETQYF	TGTGCCAGCAGCCGCGCGACAGGGGTAGGGTTAGAGACCCAGTACTTC
many	TRBV12-3/TRBV12-4	TRBJ2-2	TRBD2	CASRRLAASTGELFF	TGTGCCAGCAGGAGACTAGCGGCGAGTACCGGGGAGCTGTTTTTT
.	TRBV10-2	TRBJ2-5	.	CASSESRGGLETQYF	TGCGCCAGCAGTGAGTCGAGGGGGGGCTTGGAGACCCAGTACTTC
many	TRBV12-3/TRBV12-4	TRBJ2-5	TRBD1	CAIKLPGQGGQETQYF	TGTGCCATCAAATTACCGGGACAGGGGGGTCAAGAGACCCAGTACTTC
few	TRBV9	TRBJ2-1	.	CASSDRMGYNEQFF	TGTGCCAGCAGCGATCGGATGGGTTACAATGAGCAGTTCTTC
many	TRBV12-3/TRBV12-4	TRBJ2-1	.	CASTAPGNEQFF	TGTGCCAGCACCGCCCCGGGGAATGAGCAGTTCTTC
.	TRBV4-2	TRBJ2-3	.	CASSQLGSTDTQYF	TGTGCCAGCAGCCAACTCGGTAGCACAGATACGCAGTATTTT
many	TRBV29-1	TRBJ2-1	TRBD2	CSVGDKGLGYNEQFF	TGCAGCGTTGGTGATAAGGGACTAGGTTATAATGAGCAGTTCTTC
many	TRBV4-3	TRBJ2-5	.	CASSQGRRETQYF	TGCGCCAGCAGCCAGGGGCGGCGGGAGACCCAGTACTTC
few	TRBV28	TRBJ2-2	TRBD2	CASSLSPKLLAGVRYTGELFF	TGTGCCAGCAGTTTAAGCCCCAAGTTACTAGCGGGGGTACGATACACCGGGGAGCTGTTTTTT
few	TRBV25-1	TRBJ1-5	.	CASSSQEYNQPQHF	TGTGCCAGCAGTTCGCAGGAGTACAATCAGCCCCAGCATTTT
.	TRBV25-1	TRBJ2-1	TRBD2	CASSSGRNEQFF	TGTGCCAGCAGTAGCGGGAGAAATGAGCAGTTCTTC